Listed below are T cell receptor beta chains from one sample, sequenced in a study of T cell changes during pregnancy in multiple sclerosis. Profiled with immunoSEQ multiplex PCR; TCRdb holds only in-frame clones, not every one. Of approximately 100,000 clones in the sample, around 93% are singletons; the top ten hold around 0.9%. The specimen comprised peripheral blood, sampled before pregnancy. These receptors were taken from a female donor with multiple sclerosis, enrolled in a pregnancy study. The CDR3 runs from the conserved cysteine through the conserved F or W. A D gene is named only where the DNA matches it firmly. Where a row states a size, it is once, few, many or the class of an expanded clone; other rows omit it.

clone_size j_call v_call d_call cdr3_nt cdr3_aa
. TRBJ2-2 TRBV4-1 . TGCGCCAGCAGCCAAGACCAGAATAGCGGAAACACCGGGGAGCTGTTTTTT CASSQDQNSGNTGELFF
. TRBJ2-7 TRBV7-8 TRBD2 TGTGCCAGCAGCTTAGCGGGAGGGGCCTACGAGCAGTACTTC CASSLAGGAYEQYF
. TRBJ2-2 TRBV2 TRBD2 TGTGCCAGCGGAACTAGCGGGAGCGTAGGGGACACCGGGGAGCTGTTTTTT CASGTSGSVGDTGELFF
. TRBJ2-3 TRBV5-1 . TGCGCCAGCAGCTTGGCAATGACAGCCGGGGATACGCAGTATTTT CASSLAMTAGDTQYF
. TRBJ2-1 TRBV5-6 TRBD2 TGTGCCAGCATACGAAGCGGGAGTGGTCCTGAGCAGTTCTTC CASIRSGSGPEQFF
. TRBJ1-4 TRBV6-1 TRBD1 TGTGCCAGCAGTGGCCGGACAGGGAATGAAAAACTGTTTTTT CASSGRTGNEKLFF
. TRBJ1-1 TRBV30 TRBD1 TGTGCCTGGAGTCTTTGGACAGGGGTGGGGGGCACTGAAGCTTTCTTT CAWSLWTGVGGTEAFF
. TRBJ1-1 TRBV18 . TGTGCCAGCTCACCATCAGGGATGAACACTGAAGCTTTCTTT CASSPSGMNTEAFF
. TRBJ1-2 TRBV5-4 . TGTGCCAGCAGCTTGAACCAGGGCGCCGGTGGCTACACCTTC CASSLNQGAGGYTF
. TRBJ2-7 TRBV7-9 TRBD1 TGTGCCAGCAGCTTGGGACAGGGAACCAACTACGAGCAGTACTTC CASSLGQGTNYEQYF
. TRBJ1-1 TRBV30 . TGTGCCTGGAGCATACGAACCTTACAGGTGGAAGCTTTCTTT CAWSIRTLQVEAFF
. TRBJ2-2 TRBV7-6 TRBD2 TGTGCCAGCAGCCCAGGACTAGCGGGGATAAGCACCGGGGAGCTGTTTTTT CASSPGLAGISTGELFF
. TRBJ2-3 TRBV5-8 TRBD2 TGTGCCAGCAGCTTCGGGCTAGCGGGATTTAGGGGCACAGATACGCAGTATTTT CASSFGLAGFRGTDTQYF
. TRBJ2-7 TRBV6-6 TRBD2 TGTGCCAGCAGTTACTCACTAGCGGGAGAATCCTACGAGCAGTACTTC CASSYSLAGESYEQYF
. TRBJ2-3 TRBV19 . TGTGCCAGTTCACGGGGCACAGATACGCAGTATTTT CASSRGTDTQYF
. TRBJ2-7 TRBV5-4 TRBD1 TGTGCCAGCAGGCCCGGGACAGGGACCGAGCAGTACTTC CASRPGTGTEQYF
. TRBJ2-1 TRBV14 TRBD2 TGTGCCAGCAGCCAAGATAAACTAGCGGGAGATCATGAGCAGTTCTTC CASSQDKLAGDHEQFF
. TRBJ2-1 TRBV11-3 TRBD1 TGTGCCAGCAGCACGCGGACAGGTTTAGATGAGCAGTTCTTC CASSTRTGLDEQFF
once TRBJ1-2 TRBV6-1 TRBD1 TGTGCCAGCAGTCAGGACAGGGTCAACGGCTACACCTTC CASSQDRVNGYTF
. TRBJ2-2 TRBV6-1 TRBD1 TGTGCCAGCAGTGAAGGGGGACAGATCAACACCGGGGAGCTGTTTTTT CASSEGGQINTGELFF
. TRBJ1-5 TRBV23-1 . TGCGCCAGCAGTCAAATCGGAGAAGACCTTAGGATAAGGGGGAATCAGCCCCAGCATTTT CASSQIGEDLRIRGNQPQHF
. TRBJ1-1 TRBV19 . TGTGCCAGTAGTATAGGGGGGGGTGAAGCTTTCTTT CASSIGGGEAFF
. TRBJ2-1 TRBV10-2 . TGCGCCAGCAGTGGCTTCTCCGGGGTAGACAATGAGCAGTTCTTC CASSGFSGVDNEQFF